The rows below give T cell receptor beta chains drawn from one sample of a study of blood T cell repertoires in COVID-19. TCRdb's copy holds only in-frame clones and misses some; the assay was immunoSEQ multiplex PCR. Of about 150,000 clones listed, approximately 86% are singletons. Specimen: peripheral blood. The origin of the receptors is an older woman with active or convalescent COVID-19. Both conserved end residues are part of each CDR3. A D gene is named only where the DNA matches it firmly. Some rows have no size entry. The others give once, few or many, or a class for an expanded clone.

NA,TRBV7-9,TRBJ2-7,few,CASSFSGVDWAGAYEQYF,TGTGCCAGCAGCTTCTCCGGCGTGGACTGGGCAGGAGCCTACGAGCAGTACTTC
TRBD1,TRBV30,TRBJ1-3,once,CASRSGGTGNTIYF,TGTGCCTCCCGATCAGGGGGGACTGGAAACACCATATATTTT
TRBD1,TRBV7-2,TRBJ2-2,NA,CASRVGQGGTGELFF,TGTGCCAGCAGAGTAGGACAGGGCGGCACCGGGGAGCTGTTTTTT
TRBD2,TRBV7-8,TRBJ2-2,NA,CASSLALRLAGGKTGELFF,TGTGCCAGCAGCTTAGCGCTCCGCCTAGCGGGGGGAAAGACCGGGGAGCTGTTTTTT
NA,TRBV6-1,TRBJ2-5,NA,CASSEGERRIETQYF,TGTGCCAGCAGTGAAGGGGAGAGGCGAATCGAGACCCAGTACTTC
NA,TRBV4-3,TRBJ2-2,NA,CASSRSRAGELFF,TGCGCCAGCAGCCGCTCTCGGGCCGGGGAGCTGTTTTTT
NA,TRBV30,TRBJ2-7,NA,CAWSVGGTYEQYF,TGTGCCTGGAGTGTGGGAGGCACCTACGAGCAGTACTTC
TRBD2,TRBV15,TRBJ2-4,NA,CATSRLPPGGVVAGGIKNIQYF,TGTGCCACCAGCAGACTACCCCCTGGGGGGGTCGTAGCGGGGGGGATAAAAAACATTCAGTACTTC
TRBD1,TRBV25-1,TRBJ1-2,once,CASGQGNGYTF,TGTGCCAGCGGACAGGGGAACGGCTACACCTTC
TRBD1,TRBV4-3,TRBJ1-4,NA,CASSQETGNEKLFF,TGCGCCAGCAGCCAAGAGACAGGGAACGAAAAACTGTTTTTT
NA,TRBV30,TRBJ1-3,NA,CAWMYTGNTIYF,TGTGCCTGGATGTACACTGGAAACACCATATATTTT
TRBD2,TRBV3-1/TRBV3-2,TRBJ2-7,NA,CASSLASGGSSSYEQYF,TGTGCCAGCAGCCTGGCTAGCGGGGGGTCCAGCTCCTACGAGCAGTACTTC
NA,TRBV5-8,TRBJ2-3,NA,CASSLGTGLTDTQYF,TGTGCCAGCAGCTTGGGAACAGGCTTAACAGATACGCAGTATTTT
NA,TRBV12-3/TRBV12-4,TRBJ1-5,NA,CASRGHGMIPQHF,TGTGCCAGCAGGGGACATGGTATGATACCCCAGCATTTT
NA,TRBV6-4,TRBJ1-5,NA,CANGVGRRSNQPQHF,TGTGCCAACGGGGTCGGCAGACGTAGCAATCAGCCCCAGCATTTT
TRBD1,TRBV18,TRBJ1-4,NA,CASSAGTGSLTNEKLFF,TGTGCCAGCTCCGCCGGGACAGGGAGCTTAACTAATGAAAAACTGTTTTTT
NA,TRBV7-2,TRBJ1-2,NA,CASSLELLNYGYTF,TGTGCCAGCAGCCTCGAACTGCTAAACTATGGCTACACCTTC
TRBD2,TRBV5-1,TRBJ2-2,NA,CASSSGGTNTGELFF,TGCGCCAGCAGCAGCGGGGGGACGAACACCGGGGAGCTGTTTTTT
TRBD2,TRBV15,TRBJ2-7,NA,CATSRLAGATYEQYF,TGTGCCACCAGCAGACTAGCGGGGGCTACATACGAGCAGTACTTC
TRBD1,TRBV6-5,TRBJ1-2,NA,CASSIPGGRGDGYTF,TGTGCCAGCAGTATACCAGGGGGAAGAGGGGACGGCTACACCTTC